The next 16 T cell receptor beta chains were all read from a single sample in a study of T cell clones after liver transplantation. Some clones are missing from TCRdb's copy, which holds only in-frame ones; the method was immunoSEQ multiplex PCR. The sample lists fewer than 85,000 clones, around four fifths occurring once. The specimen was CD4+ T cells from blood, collected at the 22-month timepoint. The receptors were gathered from a human patient who received a liver transplant. Some T cells may arise from the graft donor.

The chain is built from TRBV7-2 and TRBJ2-1; the D gene is possibly TRBD1 (5 bases). This CDR3 has 15 residues. CDR1 and CDR2 (germline): SGHTA, FQGNSA. With 6 bases removed from V and 1 base from J, the gap between germline ends came to 13 bases. The CDR3 sequence: CASSQGHVSYNEQFF. Written as DNA, the CDR3 is TGTGCCAGCAGTCAAGGACACGTTTCCTACAATGAGCAGTTCTTC.

The chain has TRBV2 and TRBJ2-7; no clear D gene. Trimming took off 0 bases at V and 7 bases at J, with 16 bases between the two ends. The germline gives CDR1 SNHLY, CDR2 FYNNEI. This CDR3 comprises 15 residues. Here the CDR3 DNA reads TGTGCCAGCAGTGAAGCGCGGTCAGCGACGAGGGAGCAGTACTTC. This encodes CASSEARSATREQYF. The whole variable domain, remainder taken from reference TRBV2 and TRBJ2-7, is EPEVTQTPSHQVTQMGQEVILRCVPISNHLYFYWYRQILGQKVEFLVSFYNNEISEKSEIFDDQFSVERPDGSNFTLKIRSTKLEDSAMYFCASSEARSATREQYFGPGTRLTVT.

This clone was counted between two and nine times. The rearrangement links TRBV27 to TRBJ1-2; D is possibly TRBD1 (5 bases). Trimming took 5 bases from V and 1 from J, leaving 8 bases between them. The CDR3 contains 13 residues. CDR1 and CDR2 from the germline V gene are MNHEY and SMNVEV (reference sequence). The CDR3 coding sequence is TGTGCCAGCAGTCCCGACAGTAACTATGGCTACACCTTC. This encodes CASSPDSNYGYTF.

The chain joins TRBV6-6 to TRBJ2-3; D gene unclear. Germline values: CDR1 MNHNY, CDR2 SVGAGI (reference sequence). The CDR3 covers 12 residues. Trimming removed 8 bases from V and 0 bases from J, with 6 bases in between. The CDR3 nucleotides read TGTGCCAGCCAAACTAGCACAGATACGCAGTATTTT. Translating gives CASQTSTDTQYF.

As for this clone: Other DNA variants within this sample encode the same CDR3. The CDR3, as DNA: TGCGCCAGCAGCTTGGGGCAGCGCACAGATACGCAGTATTTT. Translation: CASSLGQRTDTQYF. This chain links TRBV5-1 with TRBJ2-3; no clear D gene. The germline V and J ends were trimmed by 0 bases and 1 base, with 6 bases remaining between them. There are 14 residues in the CDR3. CDR1 SGHRS and CDR2 YFSETQ come from the germline V gene.

The rearrangement uses TRBV10-3 and TRBJ2-7; the D gene is possibly TRBD2 (6 bases). Per the germline V gene, CDR1 is ENHRY and CDR2 is SYGVKD. Trimming cost V 0 bases and J 0 bases, with 9 bases left between them. This CDR3 is 15 amino acids long. CDR3 DNA: TGTGCCATCAGTGAGTCGCTCGGGAGCTCCTACGAGCAGTACTTC. Translation gives CAISESLGSSYEQYF.

This chain joins TRBV7-9 and TRBJ2-3; TRBD2 might be the D (5 bases). Trimming pared 1 base from V and 4 bases from J, leaving 12 bases between. The CDR3 is made up of 15 amino acids. Germline CDR1 SEHNR, CDR2 FQNEAQ (reference sequence). The CDR3 nucleotides are TGTGCCAGCAGCTTAGGGACTGTTAGGGCAGATACGCAGTATTTT. It yields the protein CASSLGTVRADTQYF. Full variable domain (missing parts from reference TRBV7-9 and TRBJ2-3): DTGVSQNPRHKITKRGQNVTFRCDPISEHNRLYWYRQTLGQGPEFLTYFQNEAQLEKSRLLSDRFSAERPKGSFSTLEIQRTEQGDSAMYLCASSLGTVRADTQYFGPGTRLTVL.

This chain joins TRBV13 and TRBJ2-3, with 7 positions matching TRBD2. CDR1 and CDR2 from the germline V gene are PRHDT and FYEKMQ (reference sequence). V gave up 5 bases and J gave up 0 bases; unmatched junction bases: 8. This CDR3 comprises 16 residues. CDR3 in amino acids: CASSRPSGSSTDTQYF. In DNA, the CDR3 is TGTGCCAGCAGCAGACCTAGCGGAAGTAGCACAGATACGCAGTATTTT.

The chain is built from TRBV10-3 and TRBJ2-5; D is possibly TRBD1 or TRBD2 (5 bases each). The CDR3 runs 15 residues. The ends were cut back, 6 bases at V and 5 bases at J, with 19 bases in the middle. Germline V gene sequence: CDR1 ENHRY, CDR2 SYGVKD. As DNA, the CDR3 is TGTGCCATCAGCCCGGGACCCCGGGAACGGGAGACCCAGTACTTC. It is translated as CAISPGPRERETQYF.

The chain employs TRBV7-9 and TRBJ2-1; D possibly corresponds to TRBD1 (6 bases). Germline assignment: CDR1 SEHNR and CDR2 FQNEAQ (reference sequence). There are 13 residues in the CDR3. The germline V and J ends were trimmed by 5 bases and 4 bases, with 9 bases remaining between them. CDR3 sequence (DNA): TGTGCCAGCAGCCTGACAGGTTACAATGAGCAGTTCTTC. Protein: CASSLTGYNEQFF.

This sequence joins TRBV25-1 and TRBJ1-3, with TRBD1 as a possible D gene (6 bases). There are 17 residues in the CDR3. Trimming pared 2 bases from V and 3 bases from J, leaving 17 bases between. Germline V gene data show CDR1 as MGHDK and CDR2 as SYGVNS. The CDR3, as DNA: TGTGCCAGCAGTGAAGGGTCTGGGGGGCCTGATGGAAACACCATATATTTT. Encoded protein: CASSEGSGGPDGNTIYF.

This clone showed up just a few times. The chain couples TRBV11-3 to TRBJ2-2; possibly TRBD2 for D (5 bases). Trimming cost V 5 bases and J 4 bases, with 14 bases left between them. Germline assignment: CDR1 SGHNT and CDR2 YENEEA. CDR3 length: 15 amino acids. CDR3 loop: CASSPGLQSTGELFF. CDR3 coding DNA: TGTGCCAGCAGCCCTGGACTCCAGAGCACCGGGGAGCTGTTTTTT.

DNA of the CDR3: TGTGCCAGCAGCTTAACGACAGGTTCCTTCAAGCAGCCCCAGCATTTT. Its protein is CASSLTTGSFKQPQHF. The chain uses TRBV7-2 and TRBJ1-5, with a tentative D call TRBD1 (6 bases). CDR1 is SGHTA and CDR2 is FQGNSA in the germline V gene. There are 16 residues in the CDR3. Trimming left V 2 bases short and J 7 bases short, with 18 bases between.

This clone appeared a single time. The chain employs TRBV10-2 and TRBJ2-7; the match to TRBD1 covers 11 bases. CDR3 length: 15 amino acids. Per germline, CDR1 WSHSY and CDR2 SAAADI. After removal of 6 bases from V and 2 bases from J, the junction contained 6 bases not matched to a gene. The CDR3 DNA reads TGCGCCAGCAGAAAGGGACAGGGGGGAGCCTACGAGCAGTACTTC. Its translation is CASRKGQGGAYEQYF.

The genes are TRBV18 and TRBJ2-7; the match to TRBD2 covers 9 bases. The germline CDR1 and CDR2 sequences are KGHSH and LQKENI. The CDR3 length is 14 residues. V gave up 3 bases and J gave up 5 bases; unmatched junction bases: 5. CDR3: CASSPSGRSHEQYF. The CDR3 DNA follows: TGTGCCAGCTCACCTAGCGGGAGATCCCACGAGCAGTACTTC. Based on the CDR3 plus reference TRBV18 and TRBJ2-7, the full variable domain is NAGVMQNPRHLVRRRGQEARLRCSPMKGHSHVYWYRQLPEEGLKFMVYLQKENIIDESGMPKERFSAEFPKEGPSILRIQQVVRGDSAAYFCASSPSGRSHEQYFGPGTRLTVT.

The table lists this clone with a count of one. The junction departs from the called germline gene at one end, perhaps through a read error. Other nucleotide sequences from this sample produce the same CDR3. This chain joins TRBV6-5 and TRBJ2-7; 8 nucleotides align to TRBD2. This CDR3 comprises 14 residues. CDR1 is MNHEY and CDR2 is SVGAGI in the germline V gene. The CDR3 DNA sequence: TGTGCCAGCAGGCCGGGGGGGACTCAATACGAGCAATACTTC. This translates into CASRPGGTQYEQYF.